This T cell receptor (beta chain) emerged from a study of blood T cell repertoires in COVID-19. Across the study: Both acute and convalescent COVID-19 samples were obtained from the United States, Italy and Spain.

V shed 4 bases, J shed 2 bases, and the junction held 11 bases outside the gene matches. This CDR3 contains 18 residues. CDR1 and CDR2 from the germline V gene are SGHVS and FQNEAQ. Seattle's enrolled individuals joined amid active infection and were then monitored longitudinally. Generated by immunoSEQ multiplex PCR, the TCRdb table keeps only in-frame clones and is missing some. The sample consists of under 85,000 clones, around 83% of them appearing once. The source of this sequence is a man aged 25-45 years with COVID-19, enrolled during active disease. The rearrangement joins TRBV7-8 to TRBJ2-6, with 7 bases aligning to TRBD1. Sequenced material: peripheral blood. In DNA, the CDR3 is TGTGCCAGCAGCTCGACTGACAGGGTAGTCGCTGGGGCCAACGTCCTGACTTTC. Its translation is CASSSTDRVVAGANVLTF.